This TCR beta chain was identified in a study of blood T cell repertoires in COVID-19. Study-level information: The United States, Italy and Spain were the sources of the acute and convalescent COVID-19 samples.

Produced via immunoSEQ multiplex PCR; TCRdb's table is partial and in-frame only. Found here are 250,000 to 300,000 clones, roughly 80% of them singletons; the top ten hold over 4.5%. V was clipped by 0 bases and J by 5 bases; unmatched bases: 7. CDR1 is GTSNPN and CDR2 is SVGIG in the germline V gene (reference sequence). The CDR3 is 14 residues long. The sequencing sample was made of peripheral blood. This sequence originates from a man in his 60s who had recovered from COVID-19. The J gene is TRBJ2-7, the V gene TRBV30, with 7 positions matching TRBD2. Here the CDR3 reads CAWSVVGGVHEQYF. In nucleotides, the CDR3 is TGTGCCTGGAGTGTGGTGGGGGGGGTCCACGAGCAGTACTTC.